This T cell receptor beta chain was obtained from a study of technical replicates of blood from several donors. The assay was immunoSEQ multiplex PCR, and TCRdb's table has in-frame clones only and misses some. Counted here are tens of thousands of clones, around 93% occurring once; the ten biggest clones make up 0.2% to 0.3%. CDR1 and CDR2 (germline): SGDLS, YYNGEE. The CDR3 extends over 16 amino acids. Trimming at V came to 0 bases and at J to 6 bases, leaving 10 bases not matched to a gene. The clonotype originates from a human donor in good health. The specimen was T cells isolated from PBMCs. The rearrangement links TRBV9 to TRBJ1-2; 8 bases align to TRBD1. The CDR3, as DNA: TGTGCCAGCAGCGTAGTCGGCTCAGGGGGCGGAGATGGCTACACCTTC. Amino acid sequence: CASSVVGSGGGDGYTF. Looking up the rest from reference TRBV9 and TRBJ1-2 gives the full variable domain: DSGVTQTPKHLITATGQRVTLRCSPRSGDLSVYWYQQSLDQGLQFLIQYYNGEERAKGNILERFSAQQFPDLHSELNLSSLELGDSALYFCASSVVGSGGGDGYTFGSGTRLTVV.